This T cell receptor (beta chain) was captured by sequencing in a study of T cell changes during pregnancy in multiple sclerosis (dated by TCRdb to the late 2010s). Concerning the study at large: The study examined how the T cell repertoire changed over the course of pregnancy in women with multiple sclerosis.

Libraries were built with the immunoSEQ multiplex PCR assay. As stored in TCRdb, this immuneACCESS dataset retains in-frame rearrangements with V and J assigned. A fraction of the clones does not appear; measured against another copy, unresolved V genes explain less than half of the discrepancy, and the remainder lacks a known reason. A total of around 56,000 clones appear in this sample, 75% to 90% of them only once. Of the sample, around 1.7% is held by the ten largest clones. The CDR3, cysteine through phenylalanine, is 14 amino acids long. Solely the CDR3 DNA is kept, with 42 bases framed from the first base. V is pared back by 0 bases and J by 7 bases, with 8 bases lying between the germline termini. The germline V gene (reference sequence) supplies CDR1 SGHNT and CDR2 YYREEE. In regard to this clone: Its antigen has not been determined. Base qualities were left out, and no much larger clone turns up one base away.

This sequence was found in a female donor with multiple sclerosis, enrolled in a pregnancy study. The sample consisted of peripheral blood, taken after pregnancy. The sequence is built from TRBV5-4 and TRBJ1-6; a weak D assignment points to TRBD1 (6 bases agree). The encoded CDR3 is CASSLDRDNSPLHF. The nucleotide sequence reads TGTGCCAGCAGCTTGGACAGGGACAATTCACCCCTCCACTTT.